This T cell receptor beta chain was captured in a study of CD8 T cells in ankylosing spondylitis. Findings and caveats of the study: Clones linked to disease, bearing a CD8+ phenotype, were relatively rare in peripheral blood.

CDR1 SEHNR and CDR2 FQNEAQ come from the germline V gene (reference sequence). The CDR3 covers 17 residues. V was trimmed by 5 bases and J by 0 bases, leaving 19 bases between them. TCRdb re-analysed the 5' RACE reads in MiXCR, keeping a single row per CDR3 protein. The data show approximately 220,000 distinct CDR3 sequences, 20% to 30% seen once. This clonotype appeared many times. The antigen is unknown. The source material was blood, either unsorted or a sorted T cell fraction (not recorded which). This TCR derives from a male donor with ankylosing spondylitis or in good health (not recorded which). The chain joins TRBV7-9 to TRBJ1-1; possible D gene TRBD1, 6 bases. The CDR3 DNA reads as TGTGCCAGCAGCCAGGGGAGGTCTGCGGTAATGAACACTGAAGCTTTCTTT. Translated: CASSQGRSAVMNTEAFF.